The clone carrying this T cell receptor beta chain was detected only a few times. Its antigen is still unknown. The data were taken from a study of CD8+ T cells in alopecia areata. Study as a whole: For the treated group, dosing was oral tofacitinib at 5 to 10 mg twice daily. Tofacitinib administration persisted for 6 to 18 months, succeeded by 6 months off drug. General study points: Resident alphabeta T-cell populations of normal skin are likewise subject to sequencing in scalp samples.

Trimming cost V 1 base and J 2 bases, with 10 bases left between them. The V gene's germline CDR1 is GTSNPN and CDR2 SVGIG (reference sequence). The CDR3 covers 14 residues. Sequencing relied on a cDNA template that was reverse transcribed from extracted RNA. Repertoires were generated with immunoSEQ multiplex PCR, while TCRdb's copy carries only in-frame clones and drops some. The table lists 110,000 to 150,000 clones, under 60% of them singletons, with about 6.8% in the top ten. The V call is TRBV30, the J call TRBJ2-3; a possible D gene is TRBD2 (5 bases). This sequence was found in a human donor with alopecia areata. Material: CD4+ T cells sorted from blood, obtained at week 0. The CDR3 DNA follows: TGTGCCTGGAGTGGAGGGCTAGCCACAGATACGCAGTATTTT. Its translation is CAWSGGLATDTQYF.